This T cell receptor (beta chain) was observed in a study of blood T cells in healthy people across ages (dated by TCRdb to the mid-2010s). A note on the overall study: In model experiments, roughly one uniquely barcoded TCR beta cDNA molecule per two T cells was captured by template switching. The study measured age-related changes in TCR beta repertoire diversity using deep sequencing normalized with unique cDNA molecular identifiers. The donors were divided into four age groups: young (average roughly 15 years), middle-aged (roughly 40), aged (approximately 64) and long-lived (approximately 74). To avoid experimental bias, donors of different ages were randomly spread across the sequencing lanes. The study analyzed two additional independent replicas of 1 million unique cDNA reads from the same blood draw for two donors, one aged 18 to 29 and one aged 80 or older.

Broad study findings and their caveats: There was a strong correlation between observed TCR beta diversity and the percentage of naive T cells measured by flow cytometry. Total diversity estimates from one million sequenced T cells were considered lower bounds and underestimates. Donor CMV infection status was unknown, potentially confounding age-related changes in expanded clonotypes. Compared with the aged group, the long-lived group had more naive CD4+ T cells, fewer expanded clones and increased TCR diversity, suggesting age selection. Since profiling was done on bulk unsorted PBMCs, naive and antigen-experienced compartments could not be conclusively compared. As age increased, observed TCR beta diversity per million T cells dropped in a roughly linear way, and a significant reduction was already evident by age around 41.

In the case of this clonotype: This receptor's antigen is unknown. Base qualities are not at hand, and no much larger clone is one base apart.

Reading from cysteine to phenylalanine, the CDR3 counts 15 amino acids. The only DNA kept is the CDR3, 45 bases in frame from the first base. Based on the germline V gene, the CDR1 and CDR2 sequences are MNHNS and SASEGT. Relative to germline, V is 5 bases shorter and J is 5 bases shorter, with 15 bases between their ends. Library prep was done by 5' RACE. Sequencing used an Illumina HiSeq 2500. The second PCR ran for roughly 7 to 12 cycles and used a J-beta primer mix along with a sample-barcoded 5' primer. Each TCR beta cDNA molecule received a unique molecular identifier from a template-switch 5' adaptor carrying 12 random nucleotides. At least 2.5 million CDR3-containing paired-end reads were obtained from each sample. First-strand cDNA synthesis was performed from all RNA using the Mint cDNA synthesis kit, with priming by a TRBC-specific oligonucleotide. Following uracil-DNA glycosylase treatment, all cDNA underwent a first 18-cycle PCR with the universal primers M1SS and BC2_uni_R. Concerning the study's data processing: For normalization, 1 million high-quality reads, each with a distinct molecular identifier, were randomly selected from each sample. Reads sharing molecular identifiers were discarded rather than binned into consensus sequences. CDR3 identification, clonotype clustering and error correction used MiTCR with a Q25 quality threshold and the strictest error-elimination algorithm. Lower-bound total TCR beta diversity was estimated with a nonparametric unseen species model using Euler transformation. TCRdb handled the public reads itself, with Q25 trimming in fastp and clone calling in MiXCR, and kept productive beta chains. Merged by CDR3 protein, the rows form single entries marked with the most common genes and DNA. The authors' filters were not applied to this entry. This sample gives hundreds of thousands of distinct CDR3 sequences in total; about 51% of them show up just once. In total, the top ten clones hold around an eighth of the sample.

The donors were a few dozen Caucasian individuals from Russia, aged roughly 6 to 95 years, who were systemically healthy. Each donor gave roughly 9 milliliters of peripheral blood, drawn into EDTA-treated Vacutainer tubes. Ficoll-Paque density-gradient centrifugation was used to isolate PBMCs, with at least 6 million obtained per sample. Total RNA was extracted from PBMCs with Trizol reagent, with at least 5 micrograms obtained per sample. For every donor, an aliquot of PBMCs went through flow cytometry to measure the percentages of naive CD45RAhigh/CD27high T cells. The sequenced sample was blood. This sequence was found in a woman older than 75 in good health. Recombination linked TRBV6-1 to TRBJ1-4, and possibly TRBD1, on 5 matching bases. The CDR3 reads CASSFGTARNEKLFF. The DNA sequence is TGTGCCAGCAGTTTTGGGACCGCAAGAAATGAAAAACTGTTTTTT.